Listed below are T cell receptor beta chains from one sample, sequenced in a study of post-analysis software for immune sequencing data. TCRdb reprocessed the PCR reads with MiXCR, giving one entry per CDR3 protein. The sample has hundreds of thousands of distinct CDR3 sequences, about 50% seen once. Sequences were obtained from blood. Receptors were obtained from a girl aged 10 to 17 with multiple sclerosis. Each CDR3 is given with its conserved first and last residue. The D gene is left open where the match is weak. Some rows mark clone size as missing; the rest say once, few, many or name a class of expanded clone.

d_gene	v_gene	j_gene	abundance	CDR3aa	CDR3nt
.	TRBV29-1	TRBJ2-7	.	CSVLDMGFHEQYF	TGCAGCGTCCTTGATATGGGATTCCACGAGCAGTACTTC
.	TRBV6-8	TRBJ2-3	.	CASSYNSLGPFTTDTQYF	TGTGCCAGCAGTTACAATTCGCTAGGACCGTTTACCACAGATACGCAGTATTTT
TRBD2	TRBV10-3	TRBJ2-7	few	CAISDAGLAGEYEQYF	TGTGCCATCAGCGACGCGGGACTAGCGGGGGAATACGAGCAGTACTTC
.	TRBV7-3	TRBJ2-1	.	CASSSGPLGEQFF	TGTGCCAGCAGCTCCGGGCCGCTGGGTGAGCAGTTCTTC
.	TRBV12-3/TRBV12-4	TRBJ2-1	.	CASSLFSTREWYNEQFF	TGTGCCAGCAGTTTATTTTCCACCCGGGAGTGGTACAATGAGCAGTTCTTC
.	TRBV7-9	TRBJ2-5	.	CASSIQTAQETQYF	TGTGCCAGCAGCATCCAGACAGCCCAAGAGACCCAGTACTTC
TRBD2	TRBV6-2/TRBV6-3	TRBJ2-1	few	CANSPVAGGRNEQFF	TGTGCCAACAGTCCCGTGGCGGGGGGTCGCAATGAGCAGTTCTTC
.	TRBV5-1	TRBJ2-1	.	CASSFARLAWDEQFF	TGCGCCAGCAGCTTCGCTCGCCTAGCGTGGGATGAGCAGTTCTTC
.	TRBV29-1	TRBJ2-3	.	CSVSGPTSDTQYF	TGCAGCGTTAGCGGGCCGACGTCAGATACGCAGTATTTT
TRBD1	TRBV12-3/TRBV12-4	TRBJ1-2	.	CASRPTGALYGYTF	TGTGCCAGCAGGCCGACAGGGGCCCTTTATGGCTACACCTTC
.	TRBV20-1	TRBJ2-7	.	CSARDLARSYEQYF	TGCAGTGCTAGAGACCTAGCCCGCTCCTACGAGCAGTACTTC
.	TRBV27	TRBJ2-7	.	CASGWMTYEQYF	TGTGCCAGCGGGTGGATGACTTACGAGCAGTACTTC
TRBD2	TRBV7-9	TRBJ2-1	once	CASSYPAGIGHSEQFF	TGTGCCAGCAGCTACCCAGCGGGAATCGGCCACAGTGAGCAGTTCTTC
TRBD2	TRBV12-3/TRBV12-4	TRBJ2-7	many	CASSFSGGSYEQYF	TGTGCCAGCAGCTTTAGCGGGGGTTCCTACGAGCAGTACTTC
.	TRBV20-1	TRBJ2-7	.	CSASAGSKTYEQYF	TGCAGTGCTAGTGCAGGGAGTAAGACCTACGAGCAGTACTTC
.	TRBV5-1	TRBJ2-6	.	CASRDSGGEFSGANVLTF	TGCGCCAGCAGGGACTCCGGGGGCGAATTCTCTGGGGCCAACGTCCTGACTTTC
TRBD1	TRBV29-1	TRBJ2-7	few	CSVAKTGGSYEQYF	TGCAGCGTTGCTAAGACAGGGGGGTCCTACGAGCAGTACTTC
TRBD1	TRBV4-1	TRBJ2-1	.	CASSQGQGIEQFF	TGCGCCAGCAGCCAAGGACAGGGAATTGAGCAGTTCTTC
TRBD1	TRBV5-1	TRBJ2-4	.	CASSSDRVNIQYF	TGCGCCAGCAGCTCGGACAGGGTAAACATTCAGTACTTC
TRBD2	TRBV12-3/TRBV12-4	TRBJ2-7	.	CASSLIDREGRYEQYF	TGTGCCAGCAGTTTAATTGATCGGGAGGGGAGATACGAGCAGTACTTC
.	TRBV7-9	TRBJ2-7	.	CASSSGSGSSYEQYF	TGTGCCAGCAGCTCAGGGAGCGGGTCCTCCTACGAGCAGTACTTC
TRBD2	TRBV5-1	TRBJ2-7	.	CASSPKGLAGSYEQYF	TGCGCCAGCAGCCCAAAGGGACTAGCGGGGTCCTACGAGCAGTACTTC
TRBD2	TRBV20-1	TRBJ2-3	.	CSATGTSGGADTQYF	TGCAGTGCTACAGGGACTAGCGGAGGGGCAGATACGCAGTATTTT
TRBD1	TRBV6-6	TRBJ2-5	few	CASSLGQGAAETQYF	TGTGCCAGCAGTTTAGGACAGGGGGCGGCTGAGACCCAGTACTTC
TRBD1	TRBV12-3/TRBV12-4	TRBJ1-2	.	CASTTDREGGYTF	TGTGCCAGCACCACAGACAGGGAGGGTGGCTACACCTTC
.	TRBV5-1	TRBJ2-5	many	CASSPTGGGETQYF	TGCGCCAGCAGCCCTACAGGGGGGGGAGAGACCCAGTACTTC
.	TRBV6-5	TRBJ2-5	.	CASSPRGSETQYF	TGTGCCAGCAGCCCGCGAGGGTCGGAGACCCAGTACTTC
.	TRBV2	TRBJ1-2	.	CASSDPRRMGYGYTF	TGTGCCAGCAGTGACCCGAGAAGAATGGGCTATGGCTACACCTTC
.	TRBV20-1	TRBJ2-1	.	CSASLSGRDEQFF	TGCAGTGCTAGTCTGAGCGGTAGAGATGAGCAGTTCTTC
.	TRBV9	TRBJ2-7	.	CASSVEGTGREQYF	TGTGCCAGCAGCGTAGAGGGGACCGGTCGCGAGCAGTACTTC
.	TRBV4-2	TRBJ2-7	few	CASSPFPGAAYEQYF	TGTGCCAGCAGCCCCTTCCCGGGGGCGGCCTACGAGCAGTACTTC
.	TRBV6-5	TRBJ2-1	.	CASSLDDSHEQFF	TGTGCCAGCAGTCTCGACGACTCTCACGAGCAGTTCTTC
.	TRBV12-3/TRBV12-4	TRBJ1-1	.	CASSFGGSLAFF	TGTGCCAGCAGTTTTGGTGGCAGTTTAGCTTTCTTT